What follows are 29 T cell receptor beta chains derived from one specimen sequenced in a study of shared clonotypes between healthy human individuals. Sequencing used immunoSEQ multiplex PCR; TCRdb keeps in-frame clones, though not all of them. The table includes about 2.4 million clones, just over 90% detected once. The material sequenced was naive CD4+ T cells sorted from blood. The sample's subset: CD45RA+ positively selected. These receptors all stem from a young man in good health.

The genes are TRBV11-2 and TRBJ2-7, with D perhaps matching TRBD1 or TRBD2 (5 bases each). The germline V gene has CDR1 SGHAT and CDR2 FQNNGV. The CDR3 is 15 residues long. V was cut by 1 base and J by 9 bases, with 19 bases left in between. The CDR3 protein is CASSLGGDGGSRQYF. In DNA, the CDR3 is TGTGCCAGCAGCTTAGGAGGGGATGGAGGAAGTCGGCAGTACTTC.

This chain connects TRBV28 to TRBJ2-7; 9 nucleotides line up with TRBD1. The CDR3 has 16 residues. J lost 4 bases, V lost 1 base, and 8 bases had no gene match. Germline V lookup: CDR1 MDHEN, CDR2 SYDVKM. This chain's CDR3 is CASSLSFGTGIYEQYF. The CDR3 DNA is TGTGCCAGCAGTTTATCCTTCGGGACAGGGATTTACGAGCAGTACTTC.

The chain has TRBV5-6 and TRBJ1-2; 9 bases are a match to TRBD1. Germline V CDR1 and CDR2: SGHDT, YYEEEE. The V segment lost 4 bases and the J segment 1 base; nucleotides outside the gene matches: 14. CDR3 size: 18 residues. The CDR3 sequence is CASSVRDRVPEGNYGYTF. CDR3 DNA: TGTGCCAGCAGCGTCCGGGACAGGGTCCCAGAGGGTAACTATGGCTACACCTTC.

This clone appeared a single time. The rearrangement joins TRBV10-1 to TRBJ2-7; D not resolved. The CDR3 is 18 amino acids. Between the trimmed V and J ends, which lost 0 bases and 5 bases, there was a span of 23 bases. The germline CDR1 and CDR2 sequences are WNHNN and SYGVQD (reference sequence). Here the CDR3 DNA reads TGCGCCAGCAGTGAGTCTCGAGTTGGGCAACATCGCCCCGACGAGCAGTACTTC. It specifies CASSESRVGQHRPDEQYF.

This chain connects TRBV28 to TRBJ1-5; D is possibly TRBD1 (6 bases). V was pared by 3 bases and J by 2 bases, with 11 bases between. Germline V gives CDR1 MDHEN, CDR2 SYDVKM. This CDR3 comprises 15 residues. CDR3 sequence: CASSFRNRGNQPQHF. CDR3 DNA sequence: TGTGCCAGCAGTTTCCGAAACAGGGGCAATCAGCCCCAGCATTTT.

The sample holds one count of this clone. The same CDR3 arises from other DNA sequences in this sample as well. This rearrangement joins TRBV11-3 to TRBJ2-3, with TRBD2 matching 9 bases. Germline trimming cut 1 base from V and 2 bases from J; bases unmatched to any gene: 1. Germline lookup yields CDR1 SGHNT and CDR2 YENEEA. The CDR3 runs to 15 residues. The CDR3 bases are TGTGCCAGCAGCTTAGGCGGGAGGGACACAGATACGCAGTATTTT. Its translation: CASSLGGRDTDTQYF.

This CDR3 reads CASSPRLETYNEQFF. For the CDR3, the DNA is TGTGCCAGCAGCCCCAGACTGGAGACATACAATGAGCAGTTCTTC. This chain uses TRBV9 with TRBJ2-1; D is unresolved. V was cut by 4 bases and J by 4 bases, with 15 bases left in between. CDR1 is SGDLS, CDR2 YYNGEE, per germline. CDR3 length equals 15 residues.

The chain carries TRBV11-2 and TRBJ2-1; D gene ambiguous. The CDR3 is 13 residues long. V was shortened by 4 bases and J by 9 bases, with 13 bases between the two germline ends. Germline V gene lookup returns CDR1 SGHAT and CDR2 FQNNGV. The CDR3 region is CASSWTVMSEQFF. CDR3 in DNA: TGTGCCAGCAGCTGGACGGTTATGAGTGAGCAGTTCTTC.

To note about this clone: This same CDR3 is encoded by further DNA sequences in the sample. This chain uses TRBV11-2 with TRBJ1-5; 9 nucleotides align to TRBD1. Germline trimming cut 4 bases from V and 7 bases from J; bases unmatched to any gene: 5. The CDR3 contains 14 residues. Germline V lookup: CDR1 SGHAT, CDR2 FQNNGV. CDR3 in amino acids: CASSSGQGNQPQHF. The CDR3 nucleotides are TGTGCCAGCAGCTCAGGACAGGGGAACCAGCCCCAGCATTTT.

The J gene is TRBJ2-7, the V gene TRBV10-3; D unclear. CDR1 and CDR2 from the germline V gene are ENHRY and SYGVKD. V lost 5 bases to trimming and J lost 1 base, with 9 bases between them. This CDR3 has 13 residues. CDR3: CAISHQFSYEQYF. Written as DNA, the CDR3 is TGTGCCATCAGTCATCAGTTTTCCTACGAGCAGTACTTC.

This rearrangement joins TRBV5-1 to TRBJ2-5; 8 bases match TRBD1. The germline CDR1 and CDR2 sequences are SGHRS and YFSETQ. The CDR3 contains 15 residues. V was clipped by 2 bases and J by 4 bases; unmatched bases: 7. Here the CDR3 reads CASSLRGQVGETQYF. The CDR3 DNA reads TGCGCCAGCAGCTTAAGGGGACAGGTTGGAGAGACCCAGTACTTC.

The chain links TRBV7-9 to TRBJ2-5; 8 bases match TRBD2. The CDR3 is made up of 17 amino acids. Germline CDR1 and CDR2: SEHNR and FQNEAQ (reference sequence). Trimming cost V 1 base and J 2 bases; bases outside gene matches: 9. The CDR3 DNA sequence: TGTGCCAGCAGCTTAGGCGCGCAGCGGGGGCTTCAAGAGACCCAGTACTTC. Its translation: CASSLGAQRGLQETQYF.

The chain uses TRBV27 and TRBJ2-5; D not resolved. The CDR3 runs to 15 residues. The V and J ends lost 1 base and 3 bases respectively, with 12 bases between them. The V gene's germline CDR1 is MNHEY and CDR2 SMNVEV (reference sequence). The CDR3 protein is CASSLLGSGEETQYF. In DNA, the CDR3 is TGTGCCAGCAGTTTATTGGGGTCTGGGGAAGAGACCCAGTACTTC.

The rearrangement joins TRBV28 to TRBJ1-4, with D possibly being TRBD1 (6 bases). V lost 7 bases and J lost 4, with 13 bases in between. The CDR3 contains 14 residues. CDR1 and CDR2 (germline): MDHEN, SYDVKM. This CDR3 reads CASKPGTFNEKLFF. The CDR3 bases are TGTGCCAGCAAACCGGGGACATTTAATGAAAAACTGTTTTTT.

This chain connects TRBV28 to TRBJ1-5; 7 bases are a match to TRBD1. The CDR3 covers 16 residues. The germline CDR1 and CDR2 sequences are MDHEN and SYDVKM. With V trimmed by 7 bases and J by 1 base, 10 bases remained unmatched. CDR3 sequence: CASKQLQGKSNQPQHF. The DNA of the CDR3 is TGTGCCAGCAAACAATTACAGGGGAAGAGCAATCAGCCCCAGCATTTT.

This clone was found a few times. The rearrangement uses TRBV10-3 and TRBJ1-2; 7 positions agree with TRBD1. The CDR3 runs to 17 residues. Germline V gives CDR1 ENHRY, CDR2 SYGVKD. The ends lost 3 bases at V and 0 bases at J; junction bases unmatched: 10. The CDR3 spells CAISEPDRTGANYGYTF. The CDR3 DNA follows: TGTGCCATCAGTGAACCGGACAGGACCGGGGCTAACTATGGCTACACCTTC.

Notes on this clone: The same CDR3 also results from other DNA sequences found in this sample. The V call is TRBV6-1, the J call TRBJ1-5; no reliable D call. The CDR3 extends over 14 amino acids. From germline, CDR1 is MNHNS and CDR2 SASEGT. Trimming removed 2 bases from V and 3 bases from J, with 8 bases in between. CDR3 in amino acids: CASSETSVNQPQHF. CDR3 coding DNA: TGTGCCAGCAGTGAAACATCGGTCAATCAGCCCCAGCATTTT.

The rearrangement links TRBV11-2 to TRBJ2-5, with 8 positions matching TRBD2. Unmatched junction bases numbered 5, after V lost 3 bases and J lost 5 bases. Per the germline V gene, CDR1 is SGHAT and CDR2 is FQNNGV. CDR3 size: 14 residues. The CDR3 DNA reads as TGTGCCAGCAGCTTCACGGGGGGGCGGGAGACCCAGTACTTC. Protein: CASSFTGGRETQYF.

CDR3 nucleotides: TGTGCCATCAGTGGGCAGGGGGCACTAGCGGGAGGGCTGTACTTC. Its translation is CAISGQGALAGGLYF. The rearrangement links TRBV10-3 to TRBJ2-7; 13 bases line up with TRBD2. CDR3 size: 15 residues. Germline CDR1 is ENHRY and CDR2 is SYGVKD. V shed 4 bases and J 12 bases; nucleotides not matched to a gene: 12.

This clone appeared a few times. The CDR3 nucleotides are TGTGCCAGCAGCCCTAAGGGAGGCTCACCCCTCCACTTT. This gives the protein CASSPKGGSPLHF. The V and J genes are TRBV7-9 and TRBJ1-6; D not resolved. Germline V gene lookup returns CDR1 SEHNR and CDR2 FQNEAQ (reference sequence). The CDR3 is made up of 13 amino acids. V was cut by 5 bases and J by 10 bases, with 12 bases left in between.

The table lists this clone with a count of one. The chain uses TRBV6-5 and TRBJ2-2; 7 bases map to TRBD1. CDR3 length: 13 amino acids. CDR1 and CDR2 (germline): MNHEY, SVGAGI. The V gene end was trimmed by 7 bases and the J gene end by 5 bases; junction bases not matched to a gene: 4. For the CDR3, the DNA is TGTGCCAGCACCCCGGACAGGACCGGGGAGCTGTTTTTT. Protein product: CASTPDRTGELFF.

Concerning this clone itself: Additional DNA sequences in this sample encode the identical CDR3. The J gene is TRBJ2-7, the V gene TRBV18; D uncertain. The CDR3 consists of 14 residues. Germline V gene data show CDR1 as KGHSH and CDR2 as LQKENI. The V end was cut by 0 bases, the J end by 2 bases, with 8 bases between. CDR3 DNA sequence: TGTGCCAGCTCACCACCGGCGAGAACCTACGAGCAGTACTTC. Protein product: CASSPPARTYEQYF.

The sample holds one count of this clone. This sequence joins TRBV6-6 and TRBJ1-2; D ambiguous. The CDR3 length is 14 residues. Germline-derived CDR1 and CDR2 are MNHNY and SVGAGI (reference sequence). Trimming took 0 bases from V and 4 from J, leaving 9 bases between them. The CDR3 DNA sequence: TGTGCCAGCAGTTACTCGAAAAGGACCTATGGCTACACCTTC. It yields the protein CASSYSKRTYGYTF.

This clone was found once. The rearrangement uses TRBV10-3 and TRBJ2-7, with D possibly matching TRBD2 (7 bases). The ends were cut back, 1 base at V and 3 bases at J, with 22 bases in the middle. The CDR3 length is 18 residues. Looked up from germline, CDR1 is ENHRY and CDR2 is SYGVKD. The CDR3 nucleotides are TGTGCCATCAGTGAGTTCGGGGGGTCACAGGGTATAATCTACGAGCAGTACTTC. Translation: CAISEFGGSQGIIYEQYF.

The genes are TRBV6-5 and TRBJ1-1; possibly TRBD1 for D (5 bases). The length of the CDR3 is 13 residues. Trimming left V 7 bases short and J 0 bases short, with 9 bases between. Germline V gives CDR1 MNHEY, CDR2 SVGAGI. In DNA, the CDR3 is TGTGCCAGCAAAGGACACCTGAACACTGAAGCTTTCTTT. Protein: CASKGHLNTEAFF.

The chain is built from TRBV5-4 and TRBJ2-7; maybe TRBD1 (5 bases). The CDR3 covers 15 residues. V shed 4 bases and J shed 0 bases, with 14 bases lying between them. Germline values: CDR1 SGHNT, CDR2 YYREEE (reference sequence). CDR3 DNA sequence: TGTGCCAGCAGCCTTGGGGCCAGTATCTCCTACGAGCAGTACTTC. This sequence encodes CASSLGASISYEQYF.

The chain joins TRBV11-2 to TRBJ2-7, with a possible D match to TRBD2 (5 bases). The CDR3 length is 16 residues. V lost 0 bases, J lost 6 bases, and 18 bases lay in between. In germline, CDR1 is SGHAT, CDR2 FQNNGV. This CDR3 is CASSLDRPGGLTEQYF. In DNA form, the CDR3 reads TGTGCCAGCAGCTTAGATCGGCCAGGAGGCCTAACCGAGCAGTACTTC.

CDR3 sequence reads: CALRTPGTSDTGELFF. The CDR3, as DNA: TGTGCCTTAAGAACTCCCGGGACTAGCGACACCGGGGAGCTGTTTTTT. The chain recombines TRBV30 with TRBJ2-2; the match to TRBD2 covers 10 bases. Trimming removed 7 bases from V and 3 bases from J; junction bases left unmatched: 11. The CDR3 spans 16 residues. In germline, CDR1 is GTSNPN, CDR2 SVGIG (reference sequence).

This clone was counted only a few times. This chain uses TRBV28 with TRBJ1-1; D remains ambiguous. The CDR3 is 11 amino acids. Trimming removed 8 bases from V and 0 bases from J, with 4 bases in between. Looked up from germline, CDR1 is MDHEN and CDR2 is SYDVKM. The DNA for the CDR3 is TGTGCCAGCTTGTTGAACACTGAAGCTTTCTTT. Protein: CASLLNTEAFF.